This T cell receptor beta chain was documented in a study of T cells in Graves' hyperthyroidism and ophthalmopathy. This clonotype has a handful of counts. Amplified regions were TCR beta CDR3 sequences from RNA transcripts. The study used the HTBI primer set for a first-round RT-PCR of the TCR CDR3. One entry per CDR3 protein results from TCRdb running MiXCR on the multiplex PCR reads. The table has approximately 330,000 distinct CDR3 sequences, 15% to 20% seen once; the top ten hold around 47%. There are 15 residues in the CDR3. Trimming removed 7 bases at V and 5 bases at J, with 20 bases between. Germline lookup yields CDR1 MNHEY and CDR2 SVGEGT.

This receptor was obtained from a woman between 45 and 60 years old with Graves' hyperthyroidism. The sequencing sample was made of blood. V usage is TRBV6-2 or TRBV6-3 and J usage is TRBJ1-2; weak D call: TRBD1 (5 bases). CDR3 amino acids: CASTPWEGEGYGYTF. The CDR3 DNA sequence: TGTGCCAGCACTCCATGGGAGGGCGAGGGGTATGGCTACACCTTC.